This T cell receptor (beta chain) was identified in a study of T-cell reconstitution after alpha-beta-depleted transplantation in children. The TCRbeta library was prepared with unique molecular identifiers. TCRdb reprocessed the PCR reads with MiXCR, giving one entry per CDR3 protein. Found here are fewer than 250,000 distinct CDR3 sequences, 17% of them singletons; the top ten hold 35% to 50%. This CDR3 spans 15 amino acids. The V gene lost 0 bases and the J gene lost 0 bases, with 10 bases spanning the gap. Germline V lookup: CDR1 SGHRS, CDR2 YFSETQ. This chain joins TRBV5-1 and TRBJ2-7; the D is unclear. This clonotype was obtained from a male patient between 2 and 15 years old who had a stem cell transplant for acute lymphoblastic leukemia, so the T cells may come from the graft donor. The material sequenced was PBMCs, mostly from graft donor cells, taken 360 days after TCRalphabeta/CD19-depleted stem cell transplant. The CDR3 nucleotides are TGCGCCAGCAGCTTGGGGGCCCCTAGCTCCTACGAGCAGTACTTC. Translating gives CASSLGAPSSYEQYF.